One sample yielded the 12 T cell receptor beta chains listed below, sequenced in a study of blood T cell repertoires in COVID-19 (dated by TCRdb to 2019 to 2021). Library prep was done by the immunoSEQ multiplex PCR assay. TCRdb obtained this table from immuneACCESS and retained in-frame rearrangements with V and J assigned. These tables miss some clones; where compared with another copy, unresolved V genes account for less than half of the shortfall, and the remainder is unexplained. For this sample there are about 30,000 clones; around 88% appear just once. Approximately 24% of the sample is in the top ten clones. The source material was peripheral blood. Source of these receptors: a human donor in a cohort sampled during active COVID-19.

V gene TRBV6-5 combines with J gene TRBJ1-1; D uncertain. V lost 0 bases, J lost 4 bases, and 9 bases lay in between. Per the germline V gene, CDR1 is MNHEY and CDR2 is SVGAGI. The CDR3 covers 14 residues. The CDR3 DNA sequence: TGTGCCAGCAGTTACTCGAGCGTGGGCACTGAAGCTTTCTTT. It yields the protein CASSYSSVGTEAFF.

This chain joins TRBV20-1 and TRBJ2-5; no clear D gene. The V end lost 3 bases, the J end lost 4 bases, and 6 bases lay between the germline ends. The CDR3 has 11 residues. The V gene's germline CDR1 is DFQATT and CDR2 SNEGSKA (reference sequence). In DNA form, the CDR3 reads TGCAGTGCTAGGGTCGGAGAGACCCAGTACTTC. Its translation: CSARVGETQYF.

In its sample, this clone was seen a few times. The chain links TRBV7-2 to TRBJ1-1; possibly TRBD1 for D (5 bases). This CDR3 is built from 14 residues. The V gene lost 4 bases and the J gene lost 4 bases, with 13 bases spanning the gap. Looked up from germline, CDR1 is SGHTA and CDR2 is FQGNSA. The CDR3 region is CASSSGPRSTEAFF. CDR3 nucleotides: TGTGCCAGCAGCTCAGGGCCTAGGAGCACTGAAGCTTTCTTT. The complete variable domain, with remaining parts taken from reference TRBV7-2 and TRBJ1-1, reads GAGVSQSPSNKVTEKGKDVELRCDPISGHTALYWYRQSLGQGLEFLIYFQGNSAPDKSGLPSDRFSAERTGGSVSTLTIQRTQQEDSAVYLCASSSGPRSTEAFFGQGTRLTVV.

This clone has a single count. The V gene is TRBV4-1, the J gene TRBJ1-1, with 8 bases matching TRBD1. Germline CDR1 and CDR2: MGHRA and YSYEKL. Trimming removed 6 bases from V and 1 base from J; junction bases left unmatched: 10. CDR3 length: 16 residues. CDR3 region: CASRGYSGGANTEAFF. CDR3 coding DNA: TGCGCCAGCAGGGGATATTCAGGGGGCGCGAACACTGAAGCTTTCTTT.

J is TRBJ2-1 and V is TRBV29-1; a possible D gene is TRBD1 (5 bases). There are 13 residues in the CDR3. Trimming shortened V by 7 bases and J by 4 bases, and 14 bases separated the two germline ends. Germline CDR1 is SQVTM and CDR2 is ANQGSEA. As DNA, the CDR3 is TGCAGCGCCAGACAGACGACGTACAATGAGCAGTTCTTC. It encodes CSARQTTYNEQFF.

The rearrangement links TRBV5-1 to TRBJ2-3; 7 bases agree with TRBD1. Unmatched junction bases numbered 6, after V lost 4 bases and J lost 4 bases. Germline V gives CDR1 SGHRS, CDR2 YFSETQ. The CDR3 has 14 residues. CDR3 coding DNA: TGCGCCAGCAGCATACGACAGGGCCCAGATACGCAGTATTTT. This codes for CASSIRQGPDTQYF.

Only one count was recorded for this clone. This rearrangement joins TRBV19 to TRBJ2-7, with 9 bases that match TRBD1. In germline, CDR1 is LNHDA, CDR2 SQIVND (reference sequence). This CDR3 comprises 12 residues. V lost 10 bases and J lost 3; bases outside the gene matches: 4. CDR3 amino acids: CATGGQGYEQYF. Here the CDR3 DNA reads TGTGCCACCGGGGGACAGGGCTACGAGCAGTACTTC.

The rearrangement joins TRBV7-3 to TRBJ2-5; 8 nucleotides match TRBD1. V shed 2 bases and J 5 bases; nucleotides not matched to a gene: 4. The germline gives CDR1 SGHTA, CDR2 FQGTGA. This CDR3 has 14 amino acids. The CDR3 here is CASSLQGAGETQYF. The CDR3 bases are TGTGCCAGCAGCTTACAGGGGGCGGGGGAGACCCAGTACTTC.

This clone has only one observation. This sequence joins TRBV18 and TRBJ2-7, with 9 bases aligning to TRBD1. The V segment lost 0 bases and the J segment 3 bases; nucleotides outside the gene matches: 3. The CDR3 runs to 15 residues. In germline, CDR1 is KGHSH, CDR2 LQKENI. The CDR3 spells CASSPPGQGRYEQYF. In nucleotides, the CDR3 is TGTGCCAGCTCACCACCGGGACAGGGTCGCTACGAGCAGTACTTC. Full variable domain (outside the CDR3, taken from reference TRBV18 and TRBJ2-7): NAGVMQNPRHLVRRRGQEARLRCSPMKGHSHVYWYRQLPEEGLKFMVYLQKENIIDESGMPKERFSAEFPKEGPSILRIQQVVRGDSAAYFCASSPPGQGRYEQYFGPGTRLTVT.

The gene calls are TRBV6-1 and TRBJ1-2; 7 nucleotides align to TRBD1. Trimming cost V 3 bases and J 5 bases; bases outside gene matches: 15. CDR1 MNHNS and CDR2 SASEGT come from the germline V gene. The CDR3 covers 17 residues. The chain's CDR3 is CASSDPGQVQWRYGYTF. Written as DNA, the CDR3 is TGTGCCAGCAGTGATCCAGGACAGGTCCAATGGCGTTATGGCTACACCTTC.

J is TRBJ1-2 and V is TRBV27; perhaps TRBD1 as D (5 bases). In germline, CDR1 is MNHEY, CDR2 SMNVEV (reference sequence). The CDR3 length is 14 residues. Between the trimmed V and J ends, which lost 0 bases and 8 bases, there was a span of 13 bases. The CDR3 region is CASSLSPAGLGYTF. The DNA for the CDR3 is TGTGCCAGCAGTTTATCGCCGGCAGGGTTAGGCTACACCTTC.

J is TRBJ2-3 and V is TRBV18; 7 bases align to TRBD1. The germline gives CDR1 KGHSH, CDR2 LQKENI. J gave up 2 bases and V 3 bases, and 5 bases lay outside the gene matches. The CDR3 consists of 15 residues. The CDR3 DNA reads as TGTGCCAGCTCACCTAGGCAGGGGGACACAGATACGCAGTATTTT. It encodes CASSPRQGDTDTQYF.